Presented here are 6 T cell receptor beta chains from one specimen sequenced in a study of molecular identifiers for immune sequencing clone quantification. TCRdb used MiXCR to reprocess the PCR reads, holding one entry per CDR3 protein. The sample lists 300,000 to 400,000 distinct CDR3 sequences, 20% to 25% occurring once. Sequencing used naive CD8+ T cells from blood, with Jurkat cell RNA spiked in. The subset is: FACS-sorted CD8+CD4-CCR7+CD45RA+ naive T cells. The receptor set was obtained from a human donor in good health. Some libraries in this study had Jurkat cell RNA spiked in.

A remark on this clonotype: This clone may be a read error of a much larger clone one base away. This chain links TRBV7-2 with TRBJ2-3; D remains ambiguous. Germline V gene lookup returns CDR1 SGHTA and CDR2 FQGNSA. The CDR3 spans 15 residues. The CDR3 loop is CASSWGLTVTDTRYF. CDR3 sequence (DNA): TGTGCCAGCAGCTGGGGTCTGACTGTCACAGATACGCGGTATTTT.

At least ten counts were recorded for this clonotype. This sequence joins TRBV5-4 and TRBJ2-1; D remains ambiguous. The V end lost 1 base, the J end lost 9 bases, and 8 bases lay between the germline ends. Germline V gives CDR1 SGHNT, CDR2 YYREEE (reference sequence). This CDR3 has 12 residues. CDR3 in amino acids: CASSLQNGEQFF. The CDR3 bases are TGTGCCAGCAGCTTGCAGAACGGTGAGCAGTTCTTC. The full variable domain, completed using reference TRBV5-4 and TRBJ2-1, is ETGVTQSPTHLIKTRGQQVTLRCSSQSGHNTVSWYQQALGQGPQFIFQYYREEENGRGNFPPRFSGLQFPNYSSELNVNALELDDSALYLCASSLQNGEQFFGPGTRLTVL.

The table lists this clonotype with many counts. The J gene is TRBJ2-7, the V gene TRBV20-1; D might be TRBD2 (5 bases). Trimming stripped 5 bases from V and 4 bases from J, with 18 bases between. The germline V gene encodes CDR1 DFQATT and CDR2 SNEGSKA (reference sequence). CDR3 length: 14 amino acids. The CDR3 loop is CSAEEERRRYEQYF. The CDR3 DNA sequence: TGCAGTGCTGAGGAGGAGCGGAGGAGGTACGAGCAGTACTTC.

On this clonotype itself: At one boundary the junction diverges from the germline segment, which might be a read error. The chain recombines TRBV14 with TRBJ2-7, with 8 positions matching TRBD1. Germline values: CDR1 SGHDN, CDR2 FVKESK. This CDR3 spans 14 amino acids. The CDR3 bases are TGTGCCAGCAGCGAAGGACAGGGAGCCTACGAGCAGGACTTC. Translated, it gives CASSEGQGAYEQDF.

This clonotype has at least ten counts. This chain connects TRBV29-1 to TRBJ1-1, with D unclear. Germline CDR1 and CDR2: SQVTM and ANQGSEA. The CDR3 is 12 amino acids. Trimming took 4 bases from V and 1 from J, leaving 7 bases between them. The CDR3 sequence is CSVVYENTEAFF. DNA of the CDR3: TGCAGCGTTGTGTACGAGAACACTGAAGCTTTCTTT.

This clonotype was observed a handful of times. The rearrangement uses TRBV10-1 and TRBJ1-1; 10 nucleotides line up with TRBD1. After removal of 4 bases from V and 7 bases from J, the junction contained 6 bases not matched to a gene. Germline CDR1 reads WNHNN; CDR2 reads SYGVQD (reference sequence). This CDR3 has 14 residues. The CDR3 here is CASSGSGDRGEAFF. The CDR3 DNA is TGCGCCAGCAGTGGCTCTGGGGACAGGGGTGAAGCTTTCTTT.